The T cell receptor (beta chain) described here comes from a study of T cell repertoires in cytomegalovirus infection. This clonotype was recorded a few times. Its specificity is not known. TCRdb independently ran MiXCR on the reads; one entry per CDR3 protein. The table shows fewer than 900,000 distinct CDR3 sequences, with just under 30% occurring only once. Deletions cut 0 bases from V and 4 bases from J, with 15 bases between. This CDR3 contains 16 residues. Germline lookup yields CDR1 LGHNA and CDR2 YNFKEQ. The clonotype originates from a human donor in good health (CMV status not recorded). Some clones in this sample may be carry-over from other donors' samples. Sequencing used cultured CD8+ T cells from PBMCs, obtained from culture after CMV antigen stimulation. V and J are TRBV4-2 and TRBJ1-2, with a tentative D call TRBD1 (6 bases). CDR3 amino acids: CASSQERGTAPYGYTF. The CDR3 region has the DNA TGTGCCAGCAGCCAAGAAAGGGGGACGGCGCCCTATGGCTACACCTTC.